This T cell receptor (beta chain) comes out of a study of blood T cells in healthy people across ages. Study-wide results and limits: Leaving the PBMCs unsorted stopped any conclusive comparison of naive versus antigen-experienced cells.

The CDR3 covers 12 residues. Germline loops: CDR1 DFQATT, CDR2 SNEGSKA (reference sequence). Trimming took 6 bases from V and 10 from J; bases not matched to a gene: 11. The authors ran a second PCR of roughly 6 to 12 cycles using a sample-barcoded 5' primer and a J-beta primer mix. Every single cDNA molecule received a tag from a template-switch adaptor with 12 random nucleotides. TCRdb independently ran MiXCR on the 5' RACE reads; one entry per CDR3 protein. The sample gives about a million distinct CDR3 sequences, 35% to 40% of which show up once; 13% is in the top ten. In regard to this clonotype: Antigen specificity is unknown.

Sequenced material: blood. The genes are TRBV20-1 and TRBJ1-1; 7 bases are a match to TRBD1. The TCR comes from a man younger than 35 in good health. DNA for the CDR3: TGCAGTGCAACCAGGGGGGACACACCAGCTTTCTTT. This codes for CSATRGDTPAFF.